Presented here are 8 T cell receptor beta chains from one specimen sequenced in a study of regulatory T cells in long-lasting Graves disease. As to time point: newly diagnosed GD, antithyroid drugs for less than 3 months. Isolated PBMC RNA provided the starting material for the TCR library. According to the study, TCR beta libraries were built with iRepertoire HTBI primers and CDR3-region Arm-PCR. TCRdb fed the multiplex PCR reads into MiXCR, producing one record per CDR3 protein. Of 600,000 to 650,000 distinct CDR3 sequences listed, about 15% are singletons. These data were also filed under a second study, of T cells in Graves' hyperthyroidism and ophthalmopathy.

The sample in question was peripheral blood mononuclear cells (PBMCs), obtained at new diagnosis, from a patient treated with antithyroid drugs. The receptors originated from a woman under 40 with Graves disease.

This clonotype was seen more than once but under ten times. This chain uses TRBV19 with TRBJ2-6, with TRBD1 matching over 9 bases. CDR3 size: 16 residues. Per the germline V gene, CDR1 is LNHDA and CDR2 is SQIVND (reference sequence). After removal of 10 bases from V and 3 bases from J, the junction contained 10 bases not matched to a gene. The CDR3 region is CATAGTGLSGANVLTF. For the CDR3, the DNA is TGTGCCACAGCCGGGACAGGGCTAAGTGGGGCCAACGTCCTGACTTTC.

This clonotype was seen at least ten times. This chain links TRBV28 with TRBJ1-2; the match to TRBD1 covers 12 bases. Losses at the gene ends were 3 bases for V and 7 bases for J; bases not matched to a gene: 12. From germline, CDR1 is MDHEN and CDR2 SYDVKM. CDR3 size: 17 residues. The DNA for the CDR3 is TGTGCCAGCAGTTTTCTCGCTCCGGGACAGGGGGCGGCTGGCTACACCTTC. This codes for CASSFLAPGQGAAGYTF.

This clonotype was recorded at least ten times. V is TRBV20-1 and J is TRBJ2-5; D possibly uses TRBD1 or TRBD2 (5 bases each). Looked up from germline, CDR1 is DFQATT and CDR2 is SNEGSKA (reference sequence). The V and J ends lost 3 bases and 1 base respectively, with 15 bases between them. The CDR3 is 15 residues long. Written as DNA, the CDR3 is TGCAGTGCTAGGAAGCCCTGGGGACCCCAAGAGACCCAGTACTTC. Translated: CSARKPWGPQETQYF.

This chain links TRBV4-1 with TRBJ1-5; D may be TRBD1 (5 bases). Trimming took 4 bases from V and 4 from J, leaving 17 bases between them. The CDR3 is made up of 16 amino acids. In germline, CDR1 is MGHRA, CDR2 YSYEKL. CDR3 bases: TGCGCCAGCAGCCGATTAACAGGCCCCGTTAATCAGCCCCAGCATTTT. Protein: CASSRLTGPVNQPQHF.

This clonotype was seen only a few times. The V call is TRBV10-3, the J call TRBJ2-7, with 8 bases fitting TRBD2. Trimming took 5 bases from V and 2 from J; bases not matched to a gene: 5. The CDR3 consists of 14 residues. In germline, CDR1 is ENHRY, CDR2 SYGVKD. The chain's CDR3 is CAISNSGTTYEQYF. The CDR3 region has the DNA TGTGCCATCAGTAATAGCGGGACCACCTACGAGCAGTACTTC.

In its sample, this clonotype was seen many times. CDR3 in amino acids: CAWGGGTGDLQTQYF. CDR3 bases: TGTGCCTGGGGCGGCGGGACAGGGGATTTACAGACCCAGTACTTC. The chain has TRBV30 and TRBJ2-5, with 10 bases matching TRBD1. The ends lost 5 bases at V and 6 bases at J; junction bases unmatched: 12. This CDR3 contains 15 residues. Germline V CDR1 and CDR2: GTSNPN, SVGIG (reference sequence).

There are many counts of this clonotype. The rearrangement uses TRBV27 and TRBJ1-5; 9 positions agree with TRBD1. CDR1 and CDR2 from the germline V gene are MNHEY and SMNVEV (reference sequence). The junction had 6 bases not matched to a gene; V was cut back by 5 bases and J by 4 bases. The CDR3 covers 15 residues. CDR3 sequence reads: CASSGQGNTNQPQHF. The CDR3 region has the DNA TGTGCCAGCAGTGGACAGGGGAATACTAATCAGCCCCAGCATTTT.

This clonotype was counted many times. Its ends do not fully match the called genes, so a read error is possible. The V gene is TRBV7-2, the J gene TRBJ1-4; the D is unclear. The CDR3 totals 16 residues. In germline, CDR1 is SGHTA, CDR2 FQGNSA. CDR3 sequence reads: CASSASAPGGYEKLFF. The CDR3 DNA sequence: TGTGCTAGCAGCGCCTCCGCACCCGGTGGTTATGAAAAACTGTTTTTT. Supplemented by reference TRBV7-2 and TRBJ1-4, the full variable domain reads GAGVSQSPSNKVTEKGKDVELRCDPISGHTALYWYRQSLGQGLEFLIYFQGNSAPDKSGLPSDRFSAERTGGSVSTLTIQRTQQEDSAVYLCASSASAPGGYEKLFFGSGTQLSVL.